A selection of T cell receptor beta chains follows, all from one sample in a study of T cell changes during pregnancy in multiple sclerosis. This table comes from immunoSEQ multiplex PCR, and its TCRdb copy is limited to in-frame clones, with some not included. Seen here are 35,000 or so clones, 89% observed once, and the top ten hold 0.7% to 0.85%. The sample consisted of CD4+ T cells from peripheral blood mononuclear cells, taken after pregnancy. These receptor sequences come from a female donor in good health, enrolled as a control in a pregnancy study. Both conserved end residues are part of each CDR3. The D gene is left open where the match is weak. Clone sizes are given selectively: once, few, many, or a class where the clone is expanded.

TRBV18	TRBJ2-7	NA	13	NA	CASSAGPSYEQYF	TGTGCCAGCTCCGCGGGGCCTTCCTACGAGCAGTACTTC
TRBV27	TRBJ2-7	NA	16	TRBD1	CASSFFSGQGSYEQYF	TGTGCCAGCAGTTTCTTCTCCGGACAGGGGTCCTACGAGCAGTACTTC
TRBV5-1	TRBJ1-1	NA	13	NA	CASSLAGLSKAFF	TGCGCCAGCAGCTTGGCAGGGCTCTCCAAAGCTTTCTTT
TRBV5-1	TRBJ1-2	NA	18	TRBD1	CASSLELSGQGFLRGYTF	TGCGCCAGCAGCTTGGAGCTATCGGGACAGGGGTTCTTAAGGGGCTACACCTTC
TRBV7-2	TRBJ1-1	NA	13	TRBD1	CASSPLGQAEAFF	TGTGCCAGCAGCCCCCTCGGACAGGCTGAAGCTTTCTTT
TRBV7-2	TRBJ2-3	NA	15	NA	CASSLGAGGTDTQYF	TGTGCCAGCAGCTTAGGGGCCGGGGGCACAGATACGCAGTATTTT
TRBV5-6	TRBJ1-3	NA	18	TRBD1	CASSSPKGTGTSGNTIYF	TGTGCCAGCAGCTCGCCCAAAGGGACAGGCACCTCTGGAAACACCATATATTTT
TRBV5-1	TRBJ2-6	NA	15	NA	CASSLQATGANVLTF	TGCGCCAGCAGCTTACAGGCGACTGGGGCCAACGTCCTGACTTTC
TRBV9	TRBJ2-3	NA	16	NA	CASSVDARSLSDTQYF	TGTGCCAGCAGCGTAGACGCCCGGTCTTTGTCAGATACGCAGTATTTT
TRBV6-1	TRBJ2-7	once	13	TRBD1	CASRTGGPYEQYF	TGTGCCAGCAGGACAGGGGGCCCCTACGAGCAGTACTTC
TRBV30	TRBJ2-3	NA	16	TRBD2	CAWKRLAGGGTDTQYF	TGTGCCTGGAAACGGCTAGCGGGAGGAGGTACAGATACGCAGTATTTT
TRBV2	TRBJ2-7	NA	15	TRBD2	CASSGLAGRVYEQYF	TGTGCCAGCAGCGGACTAGCGGGAAGAGTCTACGAGCAGTACTTC
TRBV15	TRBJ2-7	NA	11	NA	CATGGRAEQYF	TGTGCCACCGGGGGCCGGGCCGAGCAGTACTTC
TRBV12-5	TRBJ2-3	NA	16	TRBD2	CASGSPPGGLTDTQYF	TGTGCTAGTGGTTCGCCGCCGGGAGGGCTGACAGATACGCAGTATTTT
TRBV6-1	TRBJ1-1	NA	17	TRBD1	CASSGGQGASLNTEAFF	TGTGCCAGCAGTGGGGGACAGGGGGCATCTCTGAACACTGAAGCTTTCTTT
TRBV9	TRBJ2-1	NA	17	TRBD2	CASSVAGTSGRGDEQFF	TGTGCCAGCAGCGTAGCCGGGACTAGCGGGAGAGGTGATGAGCAGTTCTTC
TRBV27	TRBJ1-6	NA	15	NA	CASSQRTSGDSPLHF	TGTGCCAGCAGTCAGCGAACCTCAGGGGATTCACCCCTCCACTTT
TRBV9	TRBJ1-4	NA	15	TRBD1	CASSVVKGGREKLFF	TGTGCCAGCAGCGTAGTCAAAGGGGGCCGTGAAAAACTGTTTTTT
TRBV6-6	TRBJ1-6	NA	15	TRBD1	CASRETGGYNSPLHF	TGTGCCAGCAGGGAAACAGGGGGGTACAATTCACCCCTCCACTTT
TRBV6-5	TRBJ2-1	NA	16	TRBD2	CASSYESASGRNEQFF	TGTGCCAGCAGTTACGAGTCGGCTAGCGGGAGGAATGAGCAGTTCTTC
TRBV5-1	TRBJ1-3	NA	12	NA	CASSTNGNTIYF	TGCGCCAGCAGCACAAACGGAAACACCATATATTTT
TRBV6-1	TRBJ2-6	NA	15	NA	CASSVEGGGANVLTF	TGTGCCAGCAGTGTAGAGGGCGGTGGGGCCAACGTCCTGACTTTC
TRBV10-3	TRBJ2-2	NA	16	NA	CASGRSSGSSTGELFF	TGTGCATCGGGGAGGAGCTCGGGGTCGTCCACCGGGGAGCTGTTTTTT